The next 8 T cell receptor beta chains were all read from a single sample in a study of human T cells and chemical hapten exposure. Via MiXCR, TCRdb re-called the RACE reads, giving one row per CDR3 protein. The sample carries around 300,000 distinct CDR3 sequences, about 7% recorded once. As to time point: patch test 1, 2 weeks after DPC sensitization. The treatment denotes: therapeutic diphenylcyclopropenone sensitization with weekly scalp DPC. Here the sequenced sample was whole blood, taken in connection with sensitization to the hapten diphenylcyclopropenone (DPC). The receptors shown here come from a woman under 30 with alopecia areata. Some clones in this sample may be carry-over from other donors' samples.

This clonotype was seen repeatedly, ten times or more. The gene calls are TRBV5-5 and TRBJ2-2; possible D gene TRBD1, 5 bases. Germline CDR1 is SGHKS and CDR2 is YYEKEE (reference sequence). This CDR3 contains 14 residues. V gave up 0 bases and J gave up 6 bases, with 9 bases separating them. As DNA, the CDR3 is TGTGCCAGCAGCTTGGAAGGGGATTCCGGGGAGCTGTTTTTT. Its protein product is CASSLEGDSGELFF.

This clonotype has more than one count but fewer than ten. The chain links TRBV25-1 to TRBJ2-1; no reliable D call. CDR1 is MGHDK and CDR2 is SYGVNS in the germline V gene. This CDR3 spans 12 amino acids. Deletions cut 5 bases from V and 6 bases from J, with 8 bases between. This chain's CDR3 is CASSKFGNEQFF. CDR3 nucleotides: TGTGCCAGCAGTAAGTTTGGCAATGAGCAGTTCTTC.

As to this clonotype: It may be a read error: a sequence one base away is much more abundant. This chain links TRBV20-1 with TRBJ2-5; D might be TRBD1 (5 bases). The length of the CDR3 is 15 residues. From germline, CDR1 is DFQATT and CDR2 SNEGSKA (reference sequence). Deletions cut 4 bases from V and 8 bases from J, with 23 bases between. CDR3 sequence reads: CSATKGHTLAATQYF. DNA of the CDR3: TGCAGTGCTACGAAAGGACATACCTTGGCGGCCACCCAGTACTTC.

The rearrangement uses TRBV27 and TRBJ2-2; D is possibly TRBD2 (6 bases). This CDR3 contains 15 residues. V was shortened by 5 bases and J by 1 base, with 11 bases between the two germline ends. In germline, CDR1 is MNHEY, CDR2 SMNVEV (reference sequence). DNA for the CDR3: TGTGCCAGCAGTCCATGGGGACTGAACACCGGGGAGCTGTTTTTT. Protein: CASSPWGLNTGELFF.

This clonotype was counted at least ten times. This rearrangement joins TRBV5-6 to TRBJ2-7; possible D gene TRBD1, 5 bases. With 1 base removed from V and 3 bases from J, the gap between germline ends came to 8 bases. Germline V gives CDR1 SGHDT, CDR2 YYEEEE. This CDR3 has 13 residues. CDR3 protein: CASSLMTVYEQYF. The CDR3 nucleotides are TGTGCCAGCAGCTTGATGACAGTCTACGAGCAGTACTTC.

The V and J genes are TRBV5-6 and TRBJ2-2, with TRBD1 as a possible D gene (5 bases). The CDR3 sequence is 16 residues long. V lost 2 bases to trimming and J lost 2 bases, with 13 bases between them. Germline CDR1 reads SGHDT; CDR2 reads YYEEEE. CDR3 sequence: CASSFGQGLNTGELFF. In DNA, the CDR3 is TGTGCCAGCAGCTTTGGTCAGGGCCTCAACACCGGGGAGCTGTTTTTT.

In this sample, this clonotype turned up a few times. The rearrangement uses TRBV12-3 or TRBV12-4 and TRBJ2-3; unclear D gene. V was shortened by 6 bases and J by 6 bases, with 10 bases between the two germline ends. The CDR3 length is 12 residues. CDR3 in amino acids: CASSMPGDTQYF. The CDR3 region has the DNA TGTGCCAGCAGCATGCCTGGTGATACGCAGTATTTT.

This clonotype was observed a handful of times. The chain couples TRBV2 to TRBJ2-7, with 8 bases identical to TRBD2. V shed 5 bases and J 0 bases; nucleotides not matched to a gene: 3. Germline V gene sequence: CDR1 SNHLY, CDR2 FYNNEI. This CDR3 comprises 14 residues. CDR3 in amino acids: CASSQSGGSYEQYF. The CDR3 DNA reads TGTGCCAGCAGTCAGAGCGGGGGCTCCTACGAGCAGTACTTC.